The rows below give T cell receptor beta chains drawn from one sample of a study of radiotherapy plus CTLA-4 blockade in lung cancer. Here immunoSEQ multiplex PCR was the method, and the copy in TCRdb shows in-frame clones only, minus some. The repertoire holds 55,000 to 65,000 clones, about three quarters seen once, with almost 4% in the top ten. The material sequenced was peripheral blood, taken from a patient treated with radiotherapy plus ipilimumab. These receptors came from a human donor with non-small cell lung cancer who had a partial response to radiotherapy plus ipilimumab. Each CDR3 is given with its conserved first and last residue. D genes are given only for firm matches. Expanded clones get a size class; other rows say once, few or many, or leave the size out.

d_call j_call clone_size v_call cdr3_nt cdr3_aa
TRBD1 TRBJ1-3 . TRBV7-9 TGTGCCAGCAGCGAAGCAAACAGGGGTTCTGGAAACACCATATATTTT CASSEANRGSGNTIYF
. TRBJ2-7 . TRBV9 TGTGCCAGCAGCGTAGAGACCCACGGGGGAGGAAAGCAGTACTTC CASSVETHGGGKQYF
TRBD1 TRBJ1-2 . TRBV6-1 TGTGCCAGCAGTGAATTCGACAGGGACGGCTACACCTTC CASSEFDRDGYTF
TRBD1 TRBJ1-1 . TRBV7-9 TGTGCCAGCATCAAGGACAGGGCAACCACTGAAGCTTTCTTT CASIKDRATTEAFF
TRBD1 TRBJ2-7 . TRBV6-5 TGTGCCAGCAGTGGGGGGGGACAGGGTCACGTCGAGCAGTACTTC CASSGGGQGHVEQYF
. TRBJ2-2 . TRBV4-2 TGTGCCAGCAGCCATGTACAGGGTTACACCGGGGAGCTGTTTTTT CASSHVQGYTGELFF
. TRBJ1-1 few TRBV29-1 TGCAGCGTTGCCCCAATACTGTCCTTGAACACTGAAGCTTTCTTT CSVAPILSLNTEAFF
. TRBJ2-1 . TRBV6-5 TGTGCCAGCAGTTACGTAGGTCAGGGTGCCTACAATGAGCAGTTCTTC CASSYVGQGAYNEQFF
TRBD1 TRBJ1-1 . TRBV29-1 TGCAGCTTCCGGGACAGCAGCACTGAAGCTTTCTTT CSFRDSSTEAFF
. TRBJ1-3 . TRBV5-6 TGTGCCAGCAGCTTGGGACAGTCCTCTGGAAACACCATATATTTT CASSLGQSSGNTIYF
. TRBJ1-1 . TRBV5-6 TGTGCCAGCAGCTTGGCTTGGGACAACAAATACACTGAAGCTTTCTTT CASSLAWDNKYTEAFF
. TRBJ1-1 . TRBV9 TGTGCCAGCAGCGTAGCTGGGAGCACGAACACTGAAGCTTTCTTT CASSVAGSTNTEAFF
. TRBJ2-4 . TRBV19 TGTGCCAGTACCACAGGGACACGGGGCATTCAGTACTTC CASTTGTRGIQYF
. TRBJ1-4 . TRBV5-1 TGCGCCAGCAGCTTGGCAGGCCGGGGAGAAAAACTGTTTTTT CASSLAGRGEKLFF
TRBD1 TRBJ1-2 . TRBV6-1 TGTGCCAGCACCCGTAACCGAGGGGGCGGAGGCTACACCTTC CASTRNRGGGGYTF
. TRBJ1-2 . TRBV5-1 TGCGCCAGCAGCCTCCCCAGCTATGGCTACACCTTC CASSLPSYGYTF
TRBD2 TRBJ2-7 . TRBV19 TGTGCCACCTCCGGACTAGCCTACTACGAGCAGTACTTC CATSGLAYYEQYF